This TCR beta chain emerged from a study of blood T cell repertoires in COVID-19. Overall study: Sample material is recorded as cDNA or gDNA derived from T cells, B-cell-depleted T cells, or PBMCs.

V was cut by 3 bases and J by 9 bases, with 15 bases left in between. This CDR3 has 13 residues. Germline V lookup: CDR1 SNHLY, CDR2 FYNNEI. Original data processing: Reference gene primers were amplified, and this amplification served to estimate nucleated cell counts. Clones were read by immunoSEQ multiplex PCR, and TCRdb kept only the in-frame ones, dropping some. D and trimming were read from the DNA, whereas the V and J calls and clone size are those reported in that table. The top ten clones hold 9.8% of a sample with 150,000 to 200,000 clones, approximately 85% of them seen once. The chain uses TRBV2 and TRBJ2-7; D unresolved. This receptor was identified in a woman older than 75 with acute or convalescent COVID-19. Sequencing input: peripheral blood. The chain's CDR3 is CASSDGPNGGQYF. The CDR3 DNA sequence: TGTGCCAGCAGTGACGGCCCAAACGGCGGGCAGTACTTC.